This T cell receptor (beta chain) stems from a study of shared clonotypes between healthy human individuals. Study-wide points: Sequencing of the sorted subsets was shown by rarefaction to be incomplete despite large depth. Richness estimates generally favored naive over memory subsets. In this cohort, only blood was sampled, and tissue repertoires likely differ.

V dropped 0 bases and J dropped 3 bases, with 11 bases sitting between them. The CDR3 covers 15 residues. Germline assignment: CDR1 MNHEY and CDR2 SVGAGI. Method: immunoSEQ multiplex PCR; TCRdb's copy keeps in-frame clones and lacks some. This table holds some 1,100,000 clones, around 78% found once. Worth noting for this clone: Its antigen is still unknown.

The sequence was collected from a man in his late teens or twenties in good health. Some clones in this sample may be carry-over from other donors' samples. The V call is TRBV6-5, the J call TRBJ1-2, with D unresolved. The sample was memory CD4+ T cells from PBMCs. Subset meaning: CD45RA-negative fraction. DNA of the CDR3: TGTGCCAGCAGTTACTCGCTCAGGTCCGACTATGGCTACACCTTC. Translated, it gives CASSYSLRSDYGYTF.